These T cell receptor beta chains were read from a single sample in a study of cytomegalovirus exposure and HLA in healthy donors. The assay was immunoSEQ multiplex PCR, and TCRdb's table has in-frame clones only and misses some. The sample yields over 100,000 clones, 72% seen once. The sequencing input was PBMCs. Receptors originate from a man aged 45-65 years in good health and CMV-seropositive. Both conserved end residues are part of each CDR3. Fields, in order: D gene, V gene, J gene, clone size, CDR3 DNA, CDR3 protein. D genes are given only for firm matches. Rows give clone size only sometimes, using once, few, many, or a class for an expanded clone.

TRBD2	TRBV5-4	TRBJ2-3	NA	TGTGCCAGCAGCAGAGCGGGAGGCACAGATACGCAGTATTTT	CASSRAGGTDTQYF
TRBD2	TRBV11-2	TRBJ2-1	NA	TGTGCCAGCAGCCCACCGACTAGCGGGGGGAATAATGAGCAGTTCTTC	CASSPPTSGGNNEQFF
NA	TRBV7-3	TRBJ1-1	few	TGTGCCAGCAGTAGGGGCACGAACACTGAAGCTTTCTTT	CASSRGTNTEAFF
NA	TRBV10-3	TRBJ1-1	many	TGTGCCATCAGGAGGCGGGTGAACACTGAAGCTTTCTTT	CAIRRRVNTEAFF
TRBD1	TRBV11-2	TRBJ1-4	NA	TGTGCCAGCAGCCCGACAGGGGGCAGCGAAAAACTGTTTTTT	CASSPTGGSEKLFF
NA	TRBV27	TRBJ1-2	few	TGTGCCAGCAGTCCCTGGACAGCTGAAAACTATGGCTACACCTTC	CASSPWTAENYGYTF
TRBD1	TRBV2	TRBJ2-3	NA	TGTGCCAGCATGAGAGGACAGGGCACAGATACGCAGTATTTT	CASMRGQGTDTQYF
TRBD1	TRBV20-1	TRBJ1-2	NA	TGCAGTGCGGAGGGGGCGGGTGGCTACACCTTC	CSAEGAGGYTF
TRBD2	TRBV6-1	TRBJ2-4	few	TGTGCCAGCAGTGAAGCTAAGGCGGGAGGGCCTTGGAACATTCAGTACTTC	CASSEAKAGGPWNIQYF
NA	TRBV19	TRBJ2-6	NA	TGTGCCAGTAGTTTAGCGGCGGGTGGAGGGGCCAACGTCCTGACTTTC	CASSLAAGGGANVLTF
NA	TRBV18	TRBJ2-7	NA	TGTGCCAGCTCACCAGGAACAGACTACGAGCAGTACTTC	CASSPGTDYEQYF
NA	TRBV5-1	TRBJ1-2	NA	TGCGCCAGCAGCTTGACGGTTTACAGCTATGGCTACACCTTC	CASSLTVYSYGYTF
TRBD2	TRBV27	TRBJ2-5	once	TGTGCCAGCAGTTGGACTAGCGGGGCCTTGGGGACCCAGTACTTC	CASSWTSGALGTQYF
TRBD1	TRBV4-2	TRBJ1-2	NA	TGTGCCAGCAGCCAAGGCCCCCGGACAGGGGGTGGTTGGGGCTACACCTTC	CASSQGPRTGGGWGYTF
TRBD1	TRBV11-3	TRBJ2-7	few	TGTGCCAGCAGCCCACCATACGACAGGGGCTACGAGCAGTACTTC	CASSPPYDRGYEQYF
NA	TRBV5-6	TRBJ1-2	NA	TGTGCCAGCAGCGACGGGAACTATGGCTACACCTTC	CASSDGNYGYTF
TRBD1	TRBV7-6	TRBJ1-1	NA	TGTGCCAGCAGCCGGGACAGGGGGCTGTACACTGAAGCTTTCTTT	CASSRDRGLYTEAFF
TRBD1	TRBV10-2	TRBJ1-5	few	TGCGCCAGCAGCAGACAGGGGAACGTGGAGCCCCAGCATTTT	CASSRQGNVEPQHF
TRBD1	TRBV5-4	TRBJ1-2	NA	TGTGCCAGCAGCTCGAACAGGGGCGACTATGTCTACACCTTC	CASSSNRGDYVYTF
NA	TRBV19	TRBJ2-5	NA	TGTGCCAGTAGTATAGATGGACAGCTCAGAGGGGGGACCCAGTACTTC	CASSIDGQLRGGTQYF
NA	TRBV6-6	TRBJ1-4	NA	TGTGCCAGCAGTTACTCGGTTTCGGGAGTGGAAAAACTGTTTTTT	CASSYSVSGVEKLFF
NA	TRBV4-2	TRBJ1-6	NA	TGTGCCAGCAGCCCCGACAGCAAAAATTCACCCCTCCACTTT	CASSPDSKNSPLHF
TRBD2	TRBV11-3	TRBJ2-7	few	TGTGCCAGCAGCCCCCCGGGGGGTCCCAACTACGAGCAGTACTTC	CASSPPGGPNYEQYF
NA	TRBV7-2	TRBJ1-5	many	TGTGCCAGCAGCTTAGATCAGGCCCGTAATCAGCCCCAGCATTTT	CASSLDQARNQPQHF
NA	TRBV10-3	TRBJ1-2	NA	TGTGCCATCAGTCACAGGGTTGACTATGGCTACACCTTC	CAISHRVDYGYTF
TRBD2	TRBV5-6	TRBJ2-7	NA	TGTGCCAGCAGCTCCCGGATGGTAGCGGGAGGTTGGTACGAGCAGTACTTC	CASSSRMVAGGWYEQYF
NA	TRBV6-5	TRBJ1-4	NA	TGTGCCAGCAGTTACTCTACAGGGACTAATGAAAAACTGTTTTTT	CASSYSTGTNEKLFF
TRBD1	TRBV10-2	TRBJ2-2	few	TGCGCCAGCAGGGGATCCAAAGACAGGGGAACCGGGGAGCTGTTTTTT	CASRGSKDRGTGELFF
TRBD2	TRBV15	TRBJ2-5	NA	TGTGCCACCAGCAGAGGCGGGACTAGCGGGGAGTTAGAGACCCAGTACTTC	CATSRGGTSGELETQYF
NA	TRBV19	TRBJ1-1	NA	TGTGCCAGTAGTACGGACAGCCTAATGAACACTGAAGCTTTCTTT	CASSTDSLMNTEAFF
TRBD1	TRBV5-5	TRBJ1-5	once	TGTGCCAGCAGCCAAGGGACAGCAAATCAGCCCCAGCATTTT	CASSQGTANQPQHF
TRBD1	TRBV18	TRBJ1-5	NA	TGTGCCAGCTCACCGGGACAGGGGGATCATCAGCCCCAGCATTTT	CASSPGQGDHQPQHF
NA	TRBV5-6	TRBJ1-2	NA	TGTGCCAGCAGCTTGGGAGGGGCGGGATCCCTCCCCTATGGCTACACCTTC	CASSLGGAGSLPYGYTF
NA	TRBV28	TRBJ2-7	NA	TGTGCCAGCAGTACATACTACGAGCAGTACTTC	CASSTYYEQYF
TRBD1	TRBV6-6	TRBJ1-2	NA	TGTGCCAGCAGTTACCGAATGGACAGGGGGGCTGGCTACACCTTC	CASSYRMDRGAGYTF
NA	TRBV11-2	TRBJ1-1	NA	TGTGCCAGCAGCTTAGCGGTATGGAACACTGAAGCTTTCTTT	CASSLAVWNTEAFF
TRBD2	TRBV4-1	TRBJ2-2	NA	TGCGCCAGCAGCCACCCAGCGGGGGGGATGAACACCGGGGAGCTGTTTTTT	CASSHPAGGMNTGELFF
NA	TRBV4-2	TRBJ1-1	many	TGTGCCAGCAGCCAAGACCCGGGAAGGGAAGCTTTCTTT	CASSQDPGREAFF